This TCR beta chain comes out of a study of T cell responses to AZD1222 COVID-19 vaccine. General study points: Among the donors, most were white British and more were female, and clonal diversity was possibly underestimated.

A remark on this clone: What it binds is not known.

Trimming shortened V by 6 bases and J by 7 bases, and 16 bases separated the two germline ends. Germline CDR1 SQVTM, CDR2 ANQGSEA. There are 14 residues in the CDR3. Produced via immunoSEQ multiplex PCR; TCRdb's table is partial and in-frame only. The table lists some 150,000 clones, roughly 92% of them singletons. The starting material was peripheral blood, obtained on day 0 of AZD1222 vaccination. The chain recombines TRBV29-1 with TRBJ1-6; D gene ambiguous. This receptor was obtained from an adult in good health. CDR3 bases: TGCAGCGTATCGATGGGAGAGTTGAATTCACCCCTCCACTTT. Its protein product is CSVSMGELNSPLHF. Filled out from reference TRBV29-1 and TRBJ1-6, the complete variable domain reads SAVISQKPSRDICQRGTSLTIQCQVDSQVTMMFWYRQQPGQSLTLIATANQGSEATYESGFVIDKFPISRPNLTFSTLTVSNMSPEDSSIYLCSVSMGELNSPLHFGNGTRLTVT.